The 9 T cell receptor beta chains below come from one sample, sequenced in a study of cytomegalovirus exposure and HLA in healthy donors. 60 Vbeta and 13 Jbeta primers were used in PCR. Clones were sequenced by immunoSEQ multiplex PCR, and TCRdb holds only the in-frame ones, with some missing. The data contain over 85,000 clones, under 85% of them seen just once; the ten biggest clones take up approximately 4%. Sequencing input: PBMCs. The source is a female donor in good health and CMV-seropositive.

The table lists this clone with a few counts. The chain carries TRBV28 and TRBJ2-2, with D tentatively TRBD1 (6 bases). V was trimmed by 6 bases and J by 1 base, leaving 9 bases between them. This CDR3 is 14 amino acids long. From germline, CDR1 is MDHEN and CDR2 SYDVKM. CDR3 sequence: CASSPTGNTGELFF. CDR3 DNA sequence: TGTGCCAGCAGCCCGACAGGGAACACCGGGGAGCTGTTTTTT.

The V call is TRBV7-9, the J call TRBJ1-3; the D is unclear. Germline V gene data show CDR1 as SEHNR and CDR2 as FQNEAQ (reference sequence). The CDR3 spans 13 residues. V was clipped by 8 bases and J by 7 bases, with 15 bases between them. The CDR3: CASPEEEWNTIYF. As DNA, the CDR3 is TGTGCCAGCCCCGAAGAGGAGTGGAACACCATATATTTT.

This clone has just a few counts. The V gene is TRBV5-1, the J gene TRBJ2-7; D unclear. The V end was cut by 0 bases, the J end by 0 bases, with 10 bases between. The CDR3 spans 15 residues. CDR1 is SGHRS, CDR2 YFSETQ, per germline. The CDR3 nucleotides read TGCGCCAGCAGCTTGGTGGCACCTAGCTCCTACGAGCAGTACTTC. This translates into CASSLVAPSSYEQYF. The full variable domain, rest sourced from reference TRBV5-1 and TRBJ2-7, is KAGVTQTPRYLIKTRGQQVTLSCSPISGHRSVSWYQQTPGQGLQFLFEYFSETQRNKGNFPGRFSGRQFSNSRSEMNVSTLELGDSALYLCASSLVAPSSYEQYFGPGTRLTVT.

This clone was observed once. The chain combines TRBV7-9 with TRBJ1-3, with TRBD1 matching over 8 bases. The germline V gene has CDR1 SEHNR and CDR2 FQNEAQ (reference sequence). Losses at the gene ends were 7 bases for V and 4 bases for J; bases not matched to a gene: 15. The CDR3 is 17 residues long. The CDR3 DNA follows: TGTGCCAGCAACTGGGGGGCGACAGGGGTCGCAGGAAACACCATATATTTT. Its translation: CASNWGATGVAGNTIYF.

This chain joins TRBV4-1 and TRBJ2-7, with no clear D. V lost 5 bases, J lost 0 bases, and 8 bases lay in between. Germline CDR1 reads MGHRA; CDR2 reads YSYEKL. CDR3 size: 13 residues. The DNA of the CDR3 is TGCGCCAGCAGCGGGCCTCCCTCCTACGAGCAGTACTTC. It encodes CASSGPPSYEQYF.

This clone was detected once. The chain recombines TRBV18 with TRBJ1-1; TRBD1 matches 10 bases. The CDR3 contains 19 residues. Looked up from germline, CDR1 is KGHSH and CDR2 is LQKENI. After removal of 3 bases from V and 1 base from J, the junction contained 14 bases not matched to a gene. CDR3 sequence reads: CASSPQAGTGVGGNTEAFF. The CDR3 region has the DNA TGTGCCAGCTCACCCCAAGCCGGGACAGGGGTAGGAGGGAACACTGAAGCTTTCTTT.

This chain links TRBV19 with TRBJ1-6, with 7 bases matching TRBD1. CDR1 and CDR2 (germline): LNHDA, SQIVND (reference sequence). This CDR3 comprises 15 residues. The junction had 4 bases not matched to a gene; V was cut back by 0 bases and J by 8 bases. The CDR3 DNA reads TGTGCCAGTAGTATAGAAGGGGGCGCGGATTCACCCCTCCACTTT. Its translation: CASSIEGGADSPLHF.

The chain recombines TRBV12-5 with TRBJ1-4; 8 positions match TRBD1. Trimming at V came to 4 bases and at J to 5 bases, leaving 3 bases not matched to a gene. The CDR3 runs 14 residues. Per germline, CDR1 LGHNT and CDR2 FRNRAP. In DNA, the CDR3 is TGTGCTAGTGGTTCGGACAGGGAGAATGAAAAACTGTTTTTT. This encodes CASGSDRENEKLFF.

The chain uses TRBV6-5 and TRBJ1-1; TRBD1 is a possible D gene (6 bases). V was trimmed by 5 bases and J by 0 bases, leaving 7 bases between them. CDR1 and CDR2 from the germline V gene are MNHEY and SVGAGI. CDR3 size: 13 residues. The CDR3 loop reads CASSQGMNTEAFF. The CDR3 DNA follows: TGTGCCAGCAGTCAGGGGATGAACACTGAAGCTTTCTTT.